This is a list of T cell receptor beta chains from one sample in a study of control samples from healthy donors and cancer patients. Using immunoSEQ multiplex PCR, the repertoire was profiled, and TCRdb retains in-frame clones only, with some absent. This sample has roughly 130,000 clones, with under 95% found just once. Input material: blood. The receptors stem from a man younger than 35 in good health. Each CDR3 is given with its conserved first and last residue.

V: TRBV5-4; J: TRBJ2-5; CDR3: CASSYQETQYF
V: TRBV30; J: TRBJ2-2; CDR3: CAWRDSPDDTGELFF
V: TRBV18; J: TRBJ2-5; CDR3: CASSQSGRSQETQYF
V: TRBV29-1; J: TRBJ2-7; CDR3: CSVADSYEQYF
V: TRBV3-1/TRBV3-2; J: TRBJ2-5; CDR3: CASSQAGRLQETQYF
V: TRBV7-2; J: TRBJ2-5; CDR3: CASSLALSETQYF
V: TRBV7-2; J: TRBJ2-3; CDR3: CASSLAKRGTQYF
V: TRBV5-1; J: TRBJ2-7; CDR3: CASSLAASVYGEQYF
V: TRBV9; J: TRBJ2-3; CDR3: CASSVTTDTQYF
V: TRBV11-2; J: TRBJ2-3; CDR3: CASSPSLYGRSTDTQYF
V: TRBV7-6; J: TRBJ1-3; CDR3: CASSQQGEAGNTIYF
V: TRBV13; J: TRBJ2-5; CDR3: CASSLRETQYF
V: TRBV10-3; J: TRBJ1-4; CDR3: CAISEDAGEKLFF
V: TRBV2; J: TRBJ2-1; CDR3: CASSGDRGPYNEQFF
V: TRBV11-1; J: TRBJ1-1; CDR3: CASSIDRDVAFF
V: TRBV3-1/TRBV3-2; J: TRBJ1-5; CDR3: CASSQEAGGLRQPQHF
V: TRBV29-1; J: TRBJ1-2; CDR3: CSVEDSPAYGYTF
V: TRBV11-3; J: TRBJ1-1; CDR3: CASSFRTDSDTEAFF
V: TRBV11-2; J: TRBJ1-2; CDR3: CASSLAQSGYGYTF
V: TRBV12-5; J: TRBJ1-5; CDR3: CASGYLDSNQPQHF
V: TRBV25-1; J: TRBJ1-2; CDR3: CASARTGYGYGYTF
V: TRBV7-3; J: TRBJ2-1; CDR3: CASSSTSRAYNEQFF
V: TRBV5-1; J: TRBJ2-5; CDR3: CASSSPGQGVETQYF
V: TRBV5-1; J: TRBJ1-2; CDR3: CASDREGYGYTF
V: TRBV3-1/TRBV3-2; J: TRBJ1-2; CDR3: CASSQLGTGHYGYTF
V: TRBV15; J: TRBJ1-2; CDR3: CATSRGGRDRANYGYTF
V: TRBV13; J: TRBJ2-7; CDR3: CASSRLAVSYEQYF
V: TRBV29-1; J: TRBJ1-1; CDR3: CSVRQGRGTEAFF
V: TRBV7-9; J: TRBJ1-2; CDR3: CASSLARQGVVSF
V: TRBV5-1; J: TRBJ2-1; CDR3: CASSLVASGGATYNEQFF
V: TRBV5-1; J: TRBJ2-3; CDR3: CASRVDGSSGDTQYF
V: TRBV9; J: TRBJ2-7; CDR3: CASSHRQGASYEQYF
V: TRBV7-2; J: TRBJ2-1; CDR3: CASSLAAGDFYNEQFF
V: TRBV6-4; J: TRBJ2-1; CDR3: CASSGLAGGPSEQFF
V: TRBV11-2; J: TRBJ1-5; CDR3: CASSLAGGSNQPQHF
V: TRBV20-1; J: TRBJ2-7; CDR3: CSAPDAYEQYF
V: TRBV6-5; J: TRBJ2-5; CDR3: CASRAIVQETQYF
V: TRBV7-3; J: TRBJ1-1; CDR3: CASSLKTGADTEAFF
V: TRBV30; J: TRBJ1-1; CDR3: CAWSGTGPDTEAFF
V: TRBV18; J: TRBJ2-7; CDR3: CASSPPGNLWDEQYF
V: TRBV9; J: TRBJ1-4; CDR3: CASSSGVSEKLFF
V: TRBV18; J: TRBJ1-5; CDR3: CASSPRAGRNQPQHF
V: TRBV24-1; J: TRBJ2-6; CDR3: CATSDLRLRPRGRLRAWGANVLTF
V: TRBV7-9; J: TRBJ2-5; CDR3: CASSRTGETQYF
V: TRBV19; J: TRBJ1-5; CDR3: CATSGRINQPQHF